These 2 T cell receptor beta chains came from one sample sequenced in a study of radiotherapy plus CTLA-4 blockade in lung cancer. Produced via immunoSEQ multiplex PCR; TCRdb's table is partial and in-frame only. The repertoire holds about 100,000 clones, with 83% as singletons. This material consisted of peripheral blood, taken from a patient treated with radiotherapy plus ipilimumab. Source of these receptors: a human donor with non-small cell lung cancer who had stable disease on radiotherapy plus ipilimumab.

The count of this clone is one. The chain combines TRBV7-9 with TRBJ1-2; D is undetermined. Germline V lookup: CDR1 SEHNR, CDR2 FQNEAQ (reference sequence). The CDR3 totals 13 residues. Trimming stripped 5 bases from V and 8 bases from J, with 15 bases between. The CDR3 sequence is CASSLDVSPGYTF. The DNA for the CDR3 is TGTGCCAGCAGCCTCGACGTCAGCCCCGGCTACACCTTC.

The chain joins TRBV11-2 to TRBJ1-4; TRBD1 might be the D (5 bases). Germline CDR1 reads SGHAT; CDR2 reads FQNNGV. The CDR3 is made up of 15 amino acids. The V end was cut by 5 bases, the J end by 6 bases, with 16 bases between. CDR3 coding DNA: TGTGCCAGCAGCCGGGACTTACAGCGGGATGAAAAACTGTTTTTT. It encodes CASSRDLQRDEKLFF. The full variable domain, in which reference TRBV11-2 and TRBJ1-4 provide the parts outside the CDR3, is EAGVAQSPRYKIIEKRQSVAFWCNPISGHATLYWYQQILGQGPKLLIQFQNNGVVDDSQLPKDRFSAERLKGVDSTLKIQPAKLEDSAVYLCASSRDLQRDEKLFFGSGTQLSVL.